The sequence of this T cell receptor beta chain was determined in a study of T cell repertoires in cytomegalovirus infection. In the study overall: HLA-B-restricted CMV epitopes that are well studied, plus recently identified HLA-C-restricted ones, were used by the study. Indicated by public TCR beta signatures were CMV infection and matching HLA type. Findings and caveats of the study: CMV-specific TCR beta clonotypes restricted by HLA-C were the ones dominating the ex vivo response. Identification of carriers of CMV plus the relevant HLA was achieved through cumulative public TCR beta family frequency.

V was clipped by 7 bases and J by 8 bases, with 0 bases between them. The CDR3 sequence is 8 residues long. CDR1 and CDR2 (germline): MNHNS, SASEGT. Using its own MiXCR run on the reads, TCRdb lists one record per CDR3 protein. Of 700,000 to 950,000 distinct CDR3 sequences listed, approximately 30% are singletons. The sample holds a few counts of this clonotype. Its antigen remains unidentified. This sample comprised cultured CD8+ T cells from PBMCs, obtained from culture after CMV antigen stimulation. The TCR comes from a human donor in good health (CMV status not recorded). Some clones in this sample may be carry-over from other donors' samples. V usage is TRBV6-1 and J usage is TRBJ1-3; D ambiguous. CDR3 sequence reads: CASNTIYF. The CDR3 coding sequence is TGTGCCAGCAACACCATATATTTT.